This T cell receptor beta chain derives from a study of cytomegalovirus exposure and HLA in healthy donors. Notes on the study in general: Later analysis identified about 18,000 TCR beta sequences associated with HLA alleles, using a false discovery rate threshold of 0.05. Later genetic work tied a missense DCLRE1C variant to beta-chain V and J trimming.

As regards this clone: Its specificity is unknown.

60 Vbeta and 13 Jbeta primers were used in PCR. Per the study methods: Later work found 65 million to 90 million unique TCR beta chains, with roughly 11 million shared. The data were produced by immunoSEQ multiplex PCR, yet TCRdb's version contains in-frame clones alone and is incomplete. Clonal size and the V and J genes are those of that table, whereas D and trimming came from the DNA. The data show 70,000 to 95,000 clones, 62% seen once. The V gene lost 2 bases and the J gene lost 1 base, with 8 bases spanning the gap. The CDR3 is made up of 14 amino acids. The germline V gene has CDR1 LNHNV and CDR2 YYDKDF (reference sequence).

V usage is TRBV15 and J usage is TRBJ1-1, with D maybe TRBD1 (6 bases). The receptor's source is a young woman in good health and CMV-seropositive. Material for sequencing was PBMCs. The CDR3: CATSRQGQNTEAFF. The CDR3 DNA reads TGTGCCACCAGCAGACAGGGGCAGAACACTGAAGCTTTCTTT. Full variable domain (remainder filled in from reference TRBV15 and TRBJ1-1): DAMVIQNPRYQVTQFGKPVTLSCSQTLNHNVMYWYQQKSSQAPKLLFHYYDKDFNNEADTPDNFQSRRPNTSFCFLDIRSPGLGDTAMYLCATSRQGQNTEAFFGQGTRLTVV.